A single sample gave rise to the 5 T cell receptor beta chains below, sequenced in a study of cytomegalovirus exposure and HLA in healthy donors. The PCR employed 60 Vbeta primers together with 13 Jbeta primers. Assay: immunoSEQ multiplex PCR; the TCRdb copy retains only in-frame clones and omits some. Among 90,000 to 95,000 clones listed, approximately 84% were seen once. The sequencing sample was made of PBMCs. Receptor source: a girl aged 2-10 years in good health and CMV-seropositive.

This chain joins TRBV6-5 and TRBJ1-2, with D perhaps TRBD1 (5 bases). Germline V lookup: CDR1 MNHEY, CDR2 SVGAGI. The CDR3 consists of 14 residues. The germline V and J ends were trimmed by 2 bases and 7 bases, with 14 bases remaining between them. The CDR3 DNA sequence: TGTGCCAGCAGTTACGGTTCAGGGAAGTCTGGCTACACCTTC. Translating gives CASSYGSGKSGYTF.

The chain joins TRBV6-1 to TRBJ2-7, with TRBD2 as a possible D gene (6 bases). The V and J ends lost 0 bases and 4 bases respectively, with 13 bases between them. The CDR3 runs 15 residues. From germline, CDR1 is MNHNS and CDR2 SASEGT. CDR3 sequence: CASSEAFSGRYEQYF. CDR3 coding DNA: TGTGCCAGCAGTGAAGCGTTCTCAGGGAGGTACGAGCAGTACTTC.

There are a few counts of this clone. The V gene is TRBV10-2, the J gene TRBJ1-2, with a weak D call TRBD1 (5 bases). This CDR3 has 12 residues. Germline lookup yields CDR1 WSHSY and CDR2 SAAADI. The V end was cut by 8 bases, the J end by 2 bases, with 9 bases between. The CDR3 DNA reads as TGCGCCAGCCTGGAGGGGAACTATGGCTACACCTTC. As protein: CASLEGNYGYTF.

The table lists this clone with a count of one. V and J are TRBV19 and TRBJ2-7, with TRBD2 identical over 13 bases. This CDR3 is 16 amino acids long. With 4 bases clipped from V and 0 bases from J, the junction kept 3 bases outside the gene matches. The germline V gene encodes CDR1 LNHDA and CDR2 SQIVND (reference sequence). The CDR3 coding sequence is TGTGCCAGTAGTAAAGGACTAGCGGGAGACTCCTACGAGCAGTACTTC. This codes for CASSKGLAGDSYEQYF.

The genes are TRBV18 and TRBJ1-1; unclear D gene. CDR1 is KGHSH and CDR2 is LQKENI in the germline V gene. Deletions cut 3 bases from V and 0 bases from J, with 5 bases between. The CDR3 runs 13 residues. The CDR3 sequence is CASSPQVNTEAFF. CDR3 sequence (DNA): TGTGCCAGCTCACCTCAGGTGAACACTGAAGCTTTCTTT.